Described below is a single T cell receptor beta chain sequence and its context. This entry is derived from a study of blood T cell repertoires in COVID-19. Study summary: The study drew acute and convalescent COVID-19 samples from the United States, Italy and Spain. The analysed material was cDNA or gDNA that came from T cells, B-cell-depleted T cells, or PBMCs.

J gave up 3 bases and V 6 bases, and 7 bases lay outside the gene matches. CDR1 is SGHTA and CDR2 is FQGNSA in the germline V gene. This CDR3 spans 15 amino acids. Authors' data handling: Reference gene primer amplification gave nucleated cell count estimates. Generated by immunoSEQ multiplex PCR, the TCRdb table keeps only in-frame clones and is missing some. V, J and clone size derive from that table, while D and trimming were established from the DNA sequence. The sample has under 300,000 clones, about 68% seen once. J is TRBJ1-4 and V is TRBV7-2, with TRBD1 identical over 7 bases. The sequencing input was peripheral blood. The origin of this receptor is a woman aged 80 or older with acute or convalescent COVID-19. The CDR3, as DNA: TGTGCCAGCAGACCTGACAGGGTACCTAATGAAAAACTGTTTTTT. Its protein is CASRPDRVPNEKLFF. Looking up the rest from reference TRBV7-2 and TRBJ1-4 gives the full variable domain: GAGVSQSPSNKVTEKGKDVELRCDPISGHTALYWYRQSLGQGLEFLIYFQGNSAPDKSGLPSDRFSAERTGGSVSTLTIQRTQQEDSAVYLCASRPDRVPNEKLFFGSGTQLSVL.